This T cell receptor beta chain was found in a study of OX40 agonist ivuxolimab in advanced cancers. About the study: Hepatocellular carcinoma, melanoma, renal cell or head and neck cancer occurred in dose-escalation patients.

Notes on this clone: The antigen is undetermined.

Sequenced by immunoSEQ multiplex PCR; TCRdb stores in-frame clones only, minus some. The table lists 25,000 to 30,000 clones, approximately 86% of them singletons. Samples were taken at baseline and on day 1 of cycles 4 and 7. Per germline, CDR1 SGHDT and CDR2 YYEEEE. The CDR3 has 12 amino acids. V was clipped by 1 base and J by 6 bases, with 7 bases between them. Study results and limitations: Expanded clones tended on average to be more numerous among CD8+ T cells than CD4+. Dosing at 0.1 to 3.0 mg/kg was accompanied by clonal expansion of CD4+ and CD8+ blood T cells by week 6.

The V call is TRBV5-6, the J call TRBJ1-1, with D unresolved. The TCR sequence derives from an adult with an advanced solid tumor such as melanoma, head and neck, liver or kidney cancer. Sequencing was performed on CD4+ or CD8+ T cells sorted from blood, taken in a trial of the OX40 agonist ivuxolimab. CDR3 amino acids: CASSLMRSEAFF. Written as DNA, the CDR3 is TGTGCCAGCAGCTTGATGAGGTCTGAAGCTTTCTTT.